This TCR beta chain appears in the sequencing data of a study of blood T cell repertoires in COVID-19. Across the whole study: The study drew acute and convalescent COVID-19 samples from the United States, Italy and Spain.

Study processing details: Reference gene primer amplification gave estimated nucleated cell counts. Clones were sequenced by immunoSEQ multiplex PCR, and TCRdb holds only the in-frame ones, with some missing. V and J calls and clone size are those listed in that table; D and trimming were worked out from the DNA. The sample holds 98,000 or so clones, around 81% seen once. Germline values: CDR1 SNHLY, CDR2 FYNNEI. V lost 8 bases and J lost 7, with 12 bases in between. The CDR3 is made up of 12 amino acids. This sequence joins TRBV2 and TRBJ2-1; tentatively, D is TRBD2 (5 bases). This TCR derives from a woman in her sixties or seventies with acute or convalescent COVID-19. Source material: peripheral blood. This chain's CDR3 is CASGSERNEQFF. The CDR3 DNA reads as TGTGCCAGCGGGTCCGAGCGGAATGAGCAGTTCTTC.